Shown below are 26 T cell receptor beta chains from a single sample sequenced in a study of blood T cell repertoires in COVID-19. TCRdb's copy holds only in-frame clones and misses some; the assay was immunoSEQ multiplex PCR. The table lists around 78,000 clones, approximately 90% of them singletons. The material sequenced was peripheral blood. These receptors originate from a man aged 45 to 65 with active or convalescent COVID-19.

V and J are TRBV19 and TRBJ2-3, with TRBD2 matching over 10 bases. V gave up 3 bases and J gave up 3 bases; unmatched junction bases: 6. CDR1 and CDR2 from the germline V gene are LNHDA and SQIVND (reference sequence). CDR3 length equals 16 residues. CDR3 amino acids: CASSILISGGTDTQYF. DNA of the CDR3: TGTGCCAGTAGTATCTTAATTAGCGGGGGGACAGATACGCAGTATTTT.

This chain links TRBV6-5 with TRBJ2-1; D might be TRBD2 (7 bases). The CDR3 is 15 amino acids. V gave up 5 bases and J gave up 6 bases, with 17 bases separating them. The germline CDR1 and CDR2 sequences are MNHEY and SVGAGI. Here the CDR3 reads CASSPRGARGNEQFF. The CDR3 DNA is TGTGCCAGCAGTCCCCGGGGGGCTCGGGGCAATGAGCAGTTCTTC.

The count of this clone is one. The J gene is TRBJ2-1, the V gene TRBV6-1, with D perhaps TRBD2 (5 bases). V lost 2 bases to trimming and J lost 8 bases, with 16 bases between them. Germline V gives CDR1 MNHNS, CDR2 SASEGT. This CDR3 has 15 residues. CDR3 nucleotides: TGTGCCAGCAGTGAACTCGAGGGAGAAGTAGATGAGCAGTTCTTC. Amino acid sequence: CASSELEGEVDEQFF.

The chain joins TRBV28 to TRBJ2-1; D is ambiguous. The length of the CDR3 is 14 residues. Trimming cost V 2 bases and J 6 bases, with 11 bases left between them. The germline V gene encodes CDR1 MDHEN and CDR2 SYDVKM. The CDR3 coding sequence is TGTGCCAGCAGTTTAGCTCCCAGGATCAATGAGCAGTTCTTC. Translating it yields CASSLAPRINEQFF. The complete variable domain, with remaining parts taken from reference TRBV28 and TRBJ2-1, reads DVKVTQSSRYLVKRTGEKVFLECVQDMDHENMFWYRQDPGLGLRLIYFSYDVKMKEKGDIPEGYSVSREKKERFSLILESASTNQTSMYLCASSLAPRINEQFFGPGTRLTVL.

This chain joins TRBV27 and TRBJ1-5; TRBD1 matches at 8 bases. Germline values: CDR1 MNHEY, CDR2 SMNVEV (reference sequence). CDR3 length: 15 residues. Trimming took 4 bases from V and 4 from J; bases not matched to a gene: 6. The CDR3 here is CASSYGTGSNQPQHF. CDR3 coding DNA: TGTGCCAGCAGTTATGGGACAGGAAGTAATCAGCCCCAGCATTTT.

The chain is built from TRBV5-8 and TRBJ1-5; TRBD1 is a possible D gene (5 bases). The CDR3 length is 12 residues. Germline-derived CDR1 and CDR2 are SGHTS and YDEGEE. With 4 bases removed from V and 15 bases from J, the gap between germline ends came to 17 bases. The CDR3 reads CASSPRVPVGHF. For the CDR3, the DNA is TGTGCCAGCAGCCCCAGGGTACCCGTAGGGCATTTT.

The chain has TRBV24-1 and TRBJ2-7; 8 positions match TRBD2. The V and J ends lost 3 bases and 3 bases, in that order; junction bases with no gene match: 6. Germline V gives CDR1 KGHDR, CDR2 SFDVKD. CDR3 length equals 15 residues. CDR3 residues: CATSDPTSGSYEQYF. In DNA form, the CDR3 reads TGTGCCACCAGTGATCCCACCAGCGGGAGCTACGAGCAGTACTTC.

V gene TRBV29-1 combines with J gene TRBJ1-4; D perhaps matches TRBD1 (5 bases). Germline values: CDR1 SQVTM, CDR2 ANQGSEA. V lost 4 bases to trimming and J lost 4 bases, with 10 bases between them. The CDR3 length is 13 residues. The CDR3 sequence: CSVGGDGNEKLFF. CDR3 bases: TGCAGCGTTGGGGGGGATGGTAATGAAAAACTGTTTTTT.

The V and J genes are TRBV5-1 and TRBJ1-1, with D perhaps matching TRBD1 (5 bases). The V gene lost 0 bases and the J gene lost 0 bases, with 12 bases spanning the gap. The length of the CDR3 is 16 residues. Germline CDR1 and CDR2: SGHRS and YFSETQ. The chain's CDR3 is CASSLALRTMNTEAFF. CDR3 bases: TGCGCCAGCAGCTTGGCTCTCAGGACAATGAACACTGAAGCTTTCTTT.

The rearrangement joins TRBV6-6 to TRBJ2-1, with 9 positions matching TRBD2. The germline V gene has CDR1 MNHNY and CDR2 SVGAGI (reference sequence). The junction had 9 bases not matched to a gene; V was cut back by 5 bases and J by 10 bases. The CDR3 has 14 residues. DNA of the CDR3: TGTGCCAGCAGTCAGGGACTAGCCCAGGGGGAGCAGTTCTTC. This gives the protein CASSQGLAQGEQFF.

This chain connects TRBV27 to TRBJ1-6, with D possibly TRBD1 on 5 matching bases. Trimming stripped 4 bases from V and 5 bases from J, with 18 bases between. Germline assignment: CDR1 MNHEY and CDR2 SMNVEV (reference sequence). This CDR3 contains 17 residues. CDR3 bases: TGTGCCAGCAGTTCGGCAGGGTTCAGGTTCCATAATTCACCCCTCCACTTT. This sequence encodes CASSSAGFRFHNSPLHF.

This rearrangement joins TRBV6-2 or TRBV6-3 to TRBJ1-6; 7 bases fit TRBD1. The J segment lost 9 bases and the V segment lost 6 bases, leaving 20 bases of the junction unmatched. The CDR3 has 18 amino acids. Germline CDR1 MNHEY, CDR2 SVGEGT. The CDR3 protein is CASSNNRGPNLARSPLHF. In DNA, the CDR3 is TGTGCCAGCAGCAACAACAGGGGTCCTAATCTCGCGCGTTCACCCCTCCACTTT.

The rearrangement joins TRBV9 to TRBJ2-2; D perhaps matches TRBD1 (6 bases). Deletions cut 6 bases from V and 2 bases from J, with 17 bases between. The length of the CDR3 is 16 residues. CDR1 and CDR2 (germline): SGDLS, YYNGEE. The CDR3 protein is CASTRQTGRNTGELFF. CDR3 coding DNA: TGTGCCAGCACACGGCAGACAGGAAGAAACACCGGGGAGCTGTTTTTT. The full variable domain, rest sourced from reference TRBV9 and TRBJ2-2, is DSGVTQTPKHLITATGQRVTLRCSPRSGDLSVYWYQQSLDQGLQFLIQYYNGEERAKGNILERFSAQQFPDLHSELNLSSLELGDSALYFCASTRQTGRNTGELFFGEGSRLTVL.

The chain recombines TRBV6-2 or TRBV6-3 with TRBJ2-7; 7 bases line up with TRBD2. The CDR3 loop spans 16 amino acids. Germline CDR1 and CDR2: MNHEY and SVGEGT. The V and J ends lost 5 bases and 0 bases, in that order; junction bases with no gene match: 10. CDR3 residues: CASSTPIGGNSYEQYF. The CDR3 DNA reads as TGTGCCAGCAGTACCCCAATCGGGGGGAACTCCTACGAGCAGTACTTC.

The V gene is TRBV3-1 (or the pseudogene TRBV3-2), the J gene TRBJ1-1; TRBD1 might be the D (5 bases). Trimming shortened V by 4 bases and J by 6 bases, and 18 bases separated the two germline ends. Germline CDR1 is LGHDT and CDR2 is YNNKEL (reference sequence). The CDR3 consists of 15 residues. The chain's CDR3 is CASSPPSAGSAEAFF. The CDR3 nucleotides read TGTGCCAGCAGCCCACCGTCTGCAGGGTCCGCTGAAGCTTTCTTT.

This clone was counted a single time. The V gene is TRBV5-4, the J gene TRBJ2-7, with 12 positions matching TRBD1. Losses at the gene ends were 0 bases for V and 1 base for J; bases not matched to a gene: 2. CDR3 length equals 16 residues. The germline CDR1 and CDR2 sequences are SGHNT and YYREEE (reference sequence). Written as DNA, the CDR3 is TGTGCCAGCAGCTTGGGGGGACAGGGGGCATCCTACGAGCAGTACTTC. This sequence encodes CASSLGGQGASYEQYF. The full variable domain, with the rest looked up from reference TRBV5-4 and TRBJ2-7, is ETGVTQSPTHLIKTRGQQVTLRCSSQSGHNTVSWYQQALGQGPQFIFQYYREEENGRGNFPPRFSGLQFPNYSSELNVNALELDDSALYLCASSLGGQGASYEQYFGPGTRLTVT.

The chain employs TRBV7-9 and TRBJ1-1; D is unclear. Germline CDR1 reads SEHNR; CDR2 reads FQNEAQ (reference sequence). Trimming shortened V by 3 bases and J by 1 base, and 6 bases separated the two germline ends. This CDR3 is 13 amino acids long. CDR3 DNA: TGTGCCAGCAGCTTCGGTTCGAACACTGAAGCTTTCTTT. Amino acid sequence: CASSFGSNTEAFF.

The V call is TRBV5-6, the J call TRBJ2-3; 8 bases map to TRBD2. After removal of 0 bases from V and 4 bases from J, the junction contained 13 bases not matched to a gene. Germline V gives CDR1 SGHDT, CDR2 YYEEEE. This CDR3 contains 18 residues. This chain's CDR3 is CASSLAGRGGRSADTQYF. The CDR3 DNA follows: TGTGCCAGCAGCTTGGCCGGACGGGGGGGCCGTTCCGCAGATACGCAGTATTTT. Full variable domain (missing parts from reference TRBV5-6 and TRBJ2-3): DAGVTQSPTHLIKTRGQQVTLRCSPKSGHDTVSWYQQALGQGPQFIFQYYEEEERQRGNFPDRFSGHQFPNYSSELNVNALLLGDSALYLCASSLAGRGGRSADTQYFGPGTRLTVL.

The chain carries TRBV4-3 and TRBJ1-2; TRBD1 is a possible D gene (5 bases). With 0 bases removed from V and 5 bases from J, the gap between germline ends came to 13 bases. The CDR3 is made up of 15 amino acids. Germline V gives CDR1 LGHNA, CDR2 YSLEER. CDR3 sequence: CASSQESGRAYGYTF. In DNA form, the CDR3 reads TGCGCCAGCAGCCAAGAATCGGGCAGGGCATATGGCTACACCTTC.

The gene calls are TRBV5-1 and TRBJ2-1; 9 nucleotides match TRBD1. CDR1 and CDR2 (germline): SGHRS, YFSETQ. V trimming: 1 base; J trimming: 7 bases; junction bases outside the gene matches: 9. The CDR3 is made up of 16 amino acids. CDR3 sequence: CASSLLGTGLRNEQFF. The CDR3 coding sequence is TGCGCCAGCAGCTTGTTAGGGACAGGGCTTCGGAATGAGCAGTTCTTC.

The CDR3 spells CASSFRGTGSVDTQYF. In DNA form, the CDR3 reads TGTGCCAGCAGCTTTCGAGGGACAGGGTCCGTAGATACGCAGTATTTT. The V and J genes are TRBV7-8 and TRBJ2-3; 9 bases map to TRBD1. Germline CDR1 SGHVS, CDR2 FQNEAQ. CDR3 length equals 16 residues. Unmatched junction bases numbered 9, after V lost 3 bases and J lost 5 bases.

This chain joins TRBV7-6 and TRBJ2-3; no definite D call. The CDR3 is 16 amino acids. The germline V and J ends were trimmed by 5 bases and 3 bases, with 18 bases remaining between them. CDR1 and CDR2 (germline): SGHVS, FNYEAQ. CDR3 DNA: TGTGCCAGCAGCCTTAGTCTTGGGCAGCTGACAGATACGCAGTATTTT. Protein sequence: CASSLSLGQLTDTQYF.

The chain couples TRBV28 to TRBJ1-4; D gene ambiguous. The CDR3 has 14 residues. The germline V gene encodes CDR1 MDHEN and CDR2 SYDVKM. Trimming removed 6 bases from V and 5 bases from J, with 13 bases in between. This CDR3 is CASSASGGNEKLFF. CDR3 bases: TGTGCCAGCAGCGCCTCCGGAGGGAATGAAAAACTGTTTTTT.

The rearrangement uses TRBV5-1 and TRBJ1-4; no definite D call. The CDR3 sequence is 14 residues long. Trimming cost V 0 bases and J 4 bases, with 7 bases left between them. The germline V gene encodes CDR1 SGHRS and CDR2 YFSETQ. In nucleotides, the CDR3 is TGCGCCAGCAGCTTGGGACAAAATAATGAAAAACTGTTTTTT. This codes for CASSLGQNNEKLFF.

The J gene is TRBJ2-3, the V gene TRBV7-2; TRBD1 might be the D (6 bases). Germline V gene sequence: CDR1 SGHTA, CDR2 FQGNSA. The CDR3 runs 16 residues. Trimming took off 0 bases at V and 1 base at J, with 11 bases between the two ends. The chain's CDR3 is CASSLAVGAGTDTQYF. CDR3 DNA sequence: TGTGCCAGCAGCTTAGCAGTGGGGGCGGGCACAGATACGCAGTATTTT.

The rearrangement uses TRBV13 and TRBJ2-3; 12 nucleotides match TRBD2. This CDR3 has 17 amino acids. V shed 5 bases and J 0 bases; nucleotides not matched to a gene: 6. Looked up from germline, CDR1 is PRHDT and CDR2 is FYEKMQ (reference sequence). The DNA for the CDR3 is TGTGCCAGCAGCGCCCGACTAGCGGGAGTGAGCACAGATACGCAGTATTTT. It encodes CASSARLAGVSTDTQYF.